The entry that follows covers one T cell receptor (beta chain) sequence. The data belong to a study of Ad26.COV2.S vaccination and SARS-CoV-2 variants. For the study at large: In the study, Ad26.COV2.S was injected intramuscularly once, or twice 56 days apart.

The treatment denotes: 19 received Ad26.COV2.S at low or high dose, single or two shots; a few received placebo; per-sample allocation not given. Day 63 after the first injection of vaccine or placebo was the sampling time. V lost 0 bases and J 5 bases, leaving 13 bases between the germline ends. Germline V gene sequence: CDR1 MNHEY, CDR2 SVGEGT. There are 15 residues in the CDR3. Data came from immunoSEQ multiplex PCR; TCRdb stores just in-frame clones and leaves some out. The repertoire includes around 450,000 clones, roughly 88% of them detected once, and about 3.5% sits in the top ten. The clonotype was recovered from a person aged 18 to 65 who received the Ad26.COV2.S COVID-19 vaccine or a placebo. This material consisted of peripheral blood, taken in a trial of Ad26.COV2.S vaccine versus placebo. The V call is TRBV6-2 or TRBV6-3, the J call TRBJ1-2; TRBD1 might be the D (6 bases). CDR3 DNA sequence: TGTGCCAGCAGTTACTCCTCGACAGGAGTATATGGCTACACCTTC. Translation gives CASSYSSTGVYGYTF.